Listed below are T cell receptor beta chains from one sample, sequenced in a study of shared clonotypes between healthy human individuals. Sequenced by immunoSEQ multiplex PCR; TCRdb stores in-frame clones only, minus some. The sample shows some 500,000 clones, approximately 94% of them seen only once. What was sequenced was naive CD4+ T cells sorted from blood. The receptors were sampled from a woman in her 30s in good health. CDR3s include the opening cysteine and the closing phenylalanine or tryptophan. The D gene is left open where the match is weak. Size is stated for part of the rows, as once, few or many counts, or as a class when the clone is expanded.

>NA|TRBD1|TRBV6-5|TRBJ2-1
TGTGCCAGCGCTATCGACAGGGCATCTGTCAATGAGCAGTTCTTC
CASAIDRASVNEQFF
>NA|NA|TRBV5-1|TRBJ1-1
TGCGCCAGCAGCGTGGACCCCGGCGGGACCAACACTGAAGCTTTCTTT
CASSVDPGGTNTEAFF
>NA|TRBD2|TRBV7-8|TRBJ2-7
TGTGCCAGCAGCTGGACTAGCGGGACCTCCTACGAGCAGTACTTC
CASSWTSGTSYEQYF
>NA|TRBD1|TRBV19|TRBJ2-7
TGTGCCAGTAGTCGAAGACAGGGATACTACGAGCAGTACTTC
CASSRRQGYYEQYF
>NA|TRBD2|TRBV2|TRBJ2-5
TGTGCCAGCAGTGAAGCGAGGCGGGCGGGAGGTCGGGAGACCCAGTACTTC
CASSEARRAGGRETQYF
>NA|TRBD2|TRBV2|TRBJ2-1
TGTGCCAGCAGTGCCAGACTAGCGGGAGTTGAGCAGTTCTTC
CASSARLAGVEQFF
>few|NA|TRBV5-1|TRBJ1-1
TGCGCCAGCAGCTTGGCGCCGGACCAGAACACTGAAGCTTTCTTT
CASSLAPDQNTEAFF
>NA|NA|TRBV5-6|TRBJ1-1
TGTGCCAGCAGCTGGGCCTGGCGGGTTAGTAGCACTGAAGCTTTCTTT
CASSWAWRVSSTEAFF
>NA|TRBD1|TRBV2|TRBJ2-2
TGTGCCAGCACCACCGGGACAGGTCTCCCCGGGGAGCTGTTTTTT
CASTTGTGLPGELFF
>NA|NA|TRBV19|TRBJ1-4
TGTGCCAGTAGCAAAGGCTATTATGAAAAACTGTTTTTT
CASSKGYYEKLFF
>NA|TRBD1|TRBV18|TRBJ1-5
TGTGCCAGCTCATTGGACAGGGACCAGCCCCAGCATTTT
CASSLDRDQPQHF
>NA|NA|TRBV27|TRBJ2-7
TGTGCCAGCAGTCAAAATGGACAGGACGAGGGGACTTTCACCTACGAGCAGTACTTC
CASSQNGQDEGTFTYEQYF
>once|NA|TRBV5-1|TRBJ2-5
TGCGCCAGCAGCCCTCAGAGGGTTGAGACCCAGTACTTC
CASSPQRVETQYF
>NA|NA|TRBV9|TRBJ1-1
TGTGCCAGCAGCGTAGCTACCGGACAGTGGAGGACTGAAGCTTTCTTT
CASSVATGQWRTEAFF
>NA|NA|TRBV18|TRBJ2-7
TGTGCCAGCTCACCCGGGGAAGACGAGCAGTACTTC
CASSPGEDEQYF
>NA|NA|TRBV6-4|TRBJ1-1
TGTGCCAGCAGCCAGCAGATGAACACTGAAGCTTTCTTT
CASSQQMNTEAFF
>NA|TRBD1|TRBV7-9|TRBJ2-7
TGTGCCAGCAGCTCCTTGGGACAGGGTTACTACGAGCAGTACTTC
CASSSLGQGYYEQYF
>NA|TRBD1|TRBV5-1|TRBJ2-7
TGCGCCAGCAGCTGGGACAGGGGGCTGGGGGAGCAGTACTTC
CASSWDRGLGEQYF
>NA|NA|TRBV28|TRBJ1-5
TGTGCCAGCAGCATACAGCGGTATCAGCCCCAGCATTTT
CASSIQRYQPQHF
>NA|NA|TRBV14|TRBJ2-7
TGTGCCAGCAGGGCGGCTAGCTCTTACGTGCAGTACTTC
CASRAASSYVQYF
>NA|TRBD2|TRBV18|TRBJ2-1
TGTGCCAGCTCACCTAGGACTAGCGTCACCCTTGAGCAGTTCTTC
CASSPRTSVTLEQFF
>NA|NA|TRBV4-1|TRBJ1-3
TGCGCCAGCAGGCAGAATCCGGGAAGCTCTGGAAACACCATATATTTT
CASRQNPGSSGNTIYF
>NA|TRBD2|TRBV2|TRBJ2-1
TGTGCCAGCAATGGACTAGCGGGAGAGTTAGGCAATGAGCAGTTCTTC
CASNGLAGELGNEQFF
>once|NA|TRBV27|TRBJ2-5
TGTGCCAGCAGGGGACTCCAGGTAGAGACCCAGTACTTC
CASRGLQVETQYF
>NA|NA|TRBV5-1|TRBJ2-3
TGCGCCAGCAGCTCCGGATCCATCCTCACAGATACGCAGTATTTT
CASSSGSILTDTQYF
>NA|NA|TRBV13|TRBJ1-1
TGTGCCAGCAGCTTCGACGGAAAGAACACTGAAGCTTTCTTT
CASSFDGKNTEAFF
>NA|NA|TRBV27|TRBJ2-7
TGTGCCAGCAGTTTACGCGGACCAAGTAGGGAGCAGTACTTC
CASSLRGPSREQYF
>NA|TRBD2|TRBV6-5|TRBJ2-7
TGTGCCAGCAGTTACTTACGACTAGCGGGATACGAGCAGTACTTC
CASSYLRLAGYEQYF
>NA|NA|TRBV4-2|TRBJ2-1
TGTGCCAGCAGCCAAGAGCGGTGGCTCGATGAGCAGTTCTTC
CASSQERWLDEQFF
>NA|TRBD2|TRBV4-1|TRBJ2-6
TGCGCCAGCAGCCAAGGTCTAGCGGCCAGCTCTGGGGCCAACGTCCTGACTTTC
CASSQGLAASSGANVLTF
>once|TRBD2|TRBV9|TRBJ2-5
TGTGCCAGCAGCGCCGGGGGGGCTGACCAAGAGACCCAGTACTTC
CASSAGGADQETQYF
>NA|NA|TRBV5-4|TRBJ2-6
TGTGCCAGCCAAAAGGGGGGCAGCCCGAGCTCTGGGGCCAACGTCCTGACTTTC
CASQKGGSPSSGANVLTF
>NA|NA|TRBV7-2|TRBJ1-1
TGTGCCAGCAGCTTAGCTGGCAGACAAACTGAAGCTTTCTTT
CASSLAGRQTEAFF
>few|TRBD1|TRBV10-3|TRBJ1-2
TGTGCCATCAGCGGGGACAGCTATGGCTACACCTTC
CAISGDSYGYTF
>NA|TRBD2|TRBV15|TRBJ2-7
TGTGCCACCAGCAGAGATAGAGCGGGACTCGAGCAGTACTTC
CATSRDRAGLEQYF
>NA|NA|TRBV23-1|TRBJ2-3
TGCGCCAGCAGTCCTAACAATTTTACCCGGGATACGCAGTATTTT
CASSPNNFTRDTQYF
>NA|NA|TRBV18|TRBJ1-1
TGTGCCAGCTCACAGACGGCAGAAGCTTTCTTT
CASSQTAEAFF
>NA|TRBD2|TRBV5-1|TRBJ2-1
TGCGCCAGCAGCTTGGTCCCCTCAACCGGGACTAGCGGGACACCCCCGTTCTTC
CASSLVPSTGTSGTPPFF
>NA|TRBD1|TRBV11-1|TRBJ2-1
TGTGCCAGCAGCTCTCCGGGACAGGGGGTCTATGAGCAGTTCTTC
CASSSPGQGVYEQFF
>NA|NA|TRBV6-6|TRBJ2-3
TGTGCCAGCAGTTTGATGGATACGCAGTATTTT
CASSLMDTQYF
>NA|TRBD2|TRBV6-1|TRBJ2-4
TGTGCCAGCAGTGACTTGGGACTAGCTCTAAACATTCAGTACTTC
CASSDLGLALNIQYF